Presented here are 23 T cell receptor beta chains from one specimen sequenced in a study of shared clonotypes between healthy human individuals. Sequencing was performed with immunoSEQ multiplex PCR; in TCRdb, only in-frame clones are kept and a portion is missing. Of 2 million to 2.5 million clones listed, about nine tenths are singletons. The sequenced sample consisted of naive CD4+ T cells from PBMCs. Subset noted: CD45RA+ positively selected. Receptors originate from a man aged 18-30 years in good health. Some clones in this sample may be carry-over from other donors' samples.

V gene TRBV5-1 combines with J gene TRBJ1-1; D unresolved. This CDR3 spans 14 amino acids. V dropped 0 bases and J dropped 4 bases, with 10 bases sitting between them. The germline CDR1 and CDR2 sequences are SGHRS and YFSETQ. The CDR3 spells CASSLGSNPTEAFF. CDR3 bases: TGCGCCAGCAGCTTGGGAAGCAACCCCACTGAAGCTTTCTTT. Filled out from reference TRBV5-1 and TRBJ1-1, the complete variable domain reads KAGVTQTPRYLIKTRGQQVTLSCSPISGHRSVSWYQQTPGQGLQFLFEYFSETQRNKGNFPGRFSGRQFSNSRSEMNVSTLELGDSALYLCASSLGSNPTEAFFGQGTRLTVV.

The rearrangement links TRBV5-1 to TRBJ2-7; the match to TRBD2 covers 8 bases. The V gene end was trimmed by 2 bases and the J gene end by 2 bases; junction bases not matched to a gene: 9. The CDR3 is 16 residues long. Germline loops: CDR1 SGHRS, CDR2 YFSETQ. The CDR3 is CASSLAHAGGPYEQYF. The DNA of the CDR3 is TGCGCCAGCAGCTTAGCCCACGCGGGGGGTCCCTACGAGCAGTACTTC.

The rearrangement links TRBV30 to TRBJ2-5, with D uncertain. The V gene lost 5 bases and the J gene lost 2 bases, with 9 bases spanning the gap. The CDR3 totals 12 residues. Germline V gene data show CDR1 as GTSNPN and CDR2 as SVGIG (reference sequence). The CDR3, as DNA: TGTGCCTGGGCCCAGCAACAAGAGACCCAGTACTTC. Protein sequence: CAWAQQQETQYF.

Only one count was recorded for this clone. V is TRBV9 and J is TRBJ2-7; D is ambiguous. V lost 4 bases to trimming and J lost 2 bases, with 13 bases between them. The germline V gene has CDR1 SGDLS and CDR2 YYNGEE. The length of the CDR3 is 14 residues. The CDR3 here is CASSRDNLPYEQYF. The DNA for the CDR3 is TGTGCCAGCAGCAGAGACAACCTCCCCTACGAGCAGTACTTC.

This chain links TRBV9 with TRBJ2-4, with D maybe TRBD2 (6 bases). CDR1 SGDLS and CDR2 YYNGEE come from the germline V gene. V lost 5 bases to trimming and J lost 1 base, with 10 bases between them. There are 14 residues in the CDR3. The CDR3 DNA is TGTGCCAGCAGGCTAACTAGCGCCAAAAACATTCAGTACTTC. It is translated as CASRLTSAKNIQYF.

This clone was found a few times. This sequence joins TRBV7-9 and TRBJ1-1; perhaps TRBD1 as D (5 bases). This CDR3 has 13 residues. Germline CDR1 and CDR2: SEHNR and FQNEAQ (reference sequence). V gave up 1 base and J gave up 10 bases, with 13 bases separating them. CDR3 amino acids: CASSLVGRGPAFF. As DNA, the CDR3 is TGTGCCAGCAGCTTAGTAGGGAGGGGTCCAGCTTTCTTT. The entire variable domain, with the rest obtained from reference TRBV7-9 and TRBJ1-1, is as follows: DTGVSQNPRHKITKRGQNVTFRCDPISEHNRLYWYRQTLGQGPEFLTYFQNEAQLEKSRLLSDRFSAERPKGSFSTLEIQRTEQGDSAMYLCASSLVGRGPAFFGQGTRLTVV.

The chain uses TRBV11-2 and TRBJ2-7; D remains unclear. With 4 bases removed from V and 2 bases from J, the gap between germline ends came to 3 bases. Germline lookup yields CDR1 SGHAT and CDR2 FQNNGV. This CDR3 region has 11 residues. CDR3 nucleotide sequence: TGTGCCAGCAGCTACGCCTACGAGCAGTACTTC. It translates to CASSYAYEQYF.

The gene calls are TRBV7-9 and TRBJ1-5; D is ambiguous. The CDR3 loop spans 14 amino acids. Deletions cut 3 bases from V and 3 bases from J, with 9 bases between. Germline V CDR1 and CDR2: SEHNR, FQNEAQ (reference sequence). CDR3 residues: CASSLPGINQPQHF. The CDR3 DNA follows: TGTGCCAGCAGCTTGCCGGGTATCAATCAGCCCCAGCATTTT. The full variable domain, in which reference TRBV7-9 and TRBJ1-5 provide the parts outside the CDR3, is DTGVSQNPRHKITKRGQNVTFRCDPISEHNRLYWYRQTLGQGPEFLTYFQNEAQLEKSRLLSDRFSAERPKGSFSTLEIQRTEQGDSAMYLCASSLPGINQPQHFGDGTRLSIL.

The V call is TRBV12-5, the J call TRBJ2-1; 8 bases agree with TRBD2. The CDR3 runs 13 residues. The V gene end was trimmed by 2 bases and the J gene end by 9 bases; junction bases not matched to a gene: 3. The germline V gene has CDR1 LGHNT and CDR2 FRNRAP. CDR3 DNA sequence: TGTGCTAGTGGTTTGTTAGCGGGGACTGAGCAGTTCTTC. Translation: CASGLLAGTEQFF.

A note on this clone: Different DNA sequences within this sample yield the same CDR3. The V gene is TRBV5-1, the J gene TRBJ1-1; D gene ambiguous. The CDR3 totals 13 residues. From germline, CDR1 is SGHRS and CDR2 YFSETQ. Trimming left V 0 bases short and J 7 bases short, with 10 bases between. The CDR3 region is CASSLAGLSEAFF. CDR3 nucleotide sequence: TGCGCCAGCAGCTTGGCTGGTTTGAGTGAAGCTTTCTTT.

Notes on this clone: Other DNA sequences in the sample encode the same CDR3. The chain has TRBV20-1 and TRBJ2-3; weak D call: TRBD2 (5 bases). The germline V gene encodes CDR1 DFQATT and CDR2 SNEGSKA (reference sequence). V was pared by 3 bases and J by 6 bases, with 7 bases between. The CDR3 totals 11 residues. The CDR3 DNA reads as TGCAGTGCTAGGGGCGGGGATACGCAGTATTTT. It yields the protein CSARGGDTQYF.

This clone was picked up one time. The CDR3 region has the DNA TGTGCCAGCAGCTTGGGGACAGTGGTGAACACCGGGGAGCTGTTTTTT. This gives the protein CASSLGTVVNTGELFF. The rearrangement uses TRBV5-4 and TRBJ2-2, with D possibly matching TRBD1 (6 bases). CDR1 SGHNT and CDR2 YYREEE come from the germline V gene (reference sequence). The CDR3 length is 16 residues. Trimming removed 0 bases from V and 1 base from J, with 10 bases in between.

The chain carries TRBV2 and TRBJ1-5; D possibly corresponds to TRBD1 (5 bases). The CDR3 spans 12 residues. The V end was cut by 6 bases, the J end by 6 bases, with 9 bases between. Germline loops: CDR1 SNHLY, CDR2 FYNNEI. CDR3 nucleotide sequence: TGTGCCAGCAGGGGGGAGACTCAGCCCCAGCATTTT. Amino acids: CASRGETQPQHF.

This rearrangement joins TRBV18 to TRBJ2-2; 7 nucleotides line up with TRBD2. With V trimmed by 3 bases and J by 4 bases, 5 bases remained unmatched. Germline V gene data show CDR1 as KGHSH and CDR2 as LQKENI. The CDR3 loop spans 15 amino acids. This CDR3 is CASSPRTSATGELFF. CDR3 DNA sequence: TGTGCCAGCTCACCCAGAACTAGCGCCACCGGGGAGCTGTTTTTT.

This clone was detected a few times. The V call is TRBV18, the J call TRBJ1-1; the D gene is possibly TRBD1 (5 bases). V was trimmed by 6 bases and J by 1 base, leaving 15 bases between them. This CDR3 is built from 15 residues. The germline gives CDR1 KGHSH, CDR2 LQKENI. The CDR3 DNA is TGTGCCAGCTCCCTGGGACTTCCTCGGAACACTGAAGCTTTCTTT. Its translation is CASSLGLPRNTEAFF.

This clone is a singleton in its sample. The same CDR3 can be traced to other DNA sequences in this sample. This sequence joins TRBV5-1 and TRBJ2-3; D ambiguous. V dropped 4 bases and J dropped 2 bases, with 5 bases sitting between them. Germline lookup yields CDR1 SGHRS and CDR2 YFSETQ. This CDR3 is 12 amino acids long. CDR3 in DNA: TGCGCCAGCAGCCCGGACACAGATACGCAGTATTTT. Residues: CASSPDTDTQYF.

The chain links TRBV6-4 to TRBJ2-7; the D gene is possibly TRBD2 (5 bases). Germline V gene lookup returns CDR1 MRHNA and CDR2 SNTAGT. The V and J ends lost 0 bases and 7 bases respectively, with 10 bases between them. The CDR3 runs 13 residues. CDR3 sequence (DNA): TGTGCCAGCAGTGACTCTTACGGGGATGAGCAGTACTTC. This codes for CASSDSYGDEQYF.

The CDR3 loop is CASSQDVNTEAFF. CDR3 sequence (DNA): TGTGCCAGCAGTCAGGATGTGAACACTGAAGCTTTCTTT. The rearrangement joins TRBV2 to TRBJ1-1; D remains unclear. CDR1 and CDR2 from the germline V gene are SNHLY and FYNNEI. The V and J ends lost 5 bases and 0 bases respectively, with 7 bases between them. The CDR3 consists of 13 residues.

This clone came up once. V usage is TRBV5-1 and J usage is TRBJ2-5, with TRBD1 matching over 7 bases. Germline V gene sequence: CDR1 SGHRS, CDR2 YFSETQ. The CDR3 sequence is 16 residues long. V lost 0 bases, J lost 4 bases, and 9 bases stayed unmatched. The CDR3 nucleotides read TGCGCCAGCAGCTTGGAACAGGGGACGCATGGAGAGACCCAGTACTTC. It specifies CASSLEQGTHGETQYF.

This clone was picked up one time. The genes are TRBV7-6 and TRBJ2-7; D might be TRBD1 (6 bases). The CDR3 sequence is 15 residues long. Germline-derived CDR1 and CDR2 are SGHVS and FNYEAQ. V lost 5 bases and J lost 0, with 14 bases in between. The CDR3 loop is CASSRHDRSSYEQYF. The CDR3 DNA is TGTGCCAGCAGCCGCCACGACAGGAGCTCCTACGAGCAGTACTTC.

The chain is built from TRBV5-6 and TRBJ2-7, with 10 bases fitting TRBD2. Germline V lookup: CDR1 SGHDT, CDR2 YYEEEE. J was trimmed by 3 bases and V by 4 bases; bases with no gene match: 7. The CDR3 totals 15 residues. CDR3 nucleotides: TGTGCCAGCAGCCGACCTAGCGGGAGCGTCTACGAGCAGTACTTC. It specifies CASSRPSGSVYEQYF.

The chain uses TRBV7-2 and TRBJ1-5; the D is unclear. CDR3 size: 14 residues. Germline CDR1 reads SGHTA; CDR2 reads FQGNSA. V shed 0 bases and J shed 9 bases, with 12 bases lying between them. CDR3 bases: TGTGCCAGCAGCTTAGCTGGCGGAGCGGGGCCCCAGCATTTT. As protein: CASSLAGGAGPQHF.

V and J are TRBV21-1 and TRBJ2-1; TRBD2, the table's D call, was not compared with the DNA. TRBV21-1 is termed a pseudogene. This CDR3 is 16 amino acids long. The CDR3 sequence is CASSPAAGETYNEQFF. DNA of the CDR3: TGTGCCAGCAGCCCCGCGGCGGGAGAGACCTACAATGAGCAGTTCTTC.